Listed here are 8 T cell receptor beta chains from one sample, sequenced in a study of response to subunit inactivated influenza vaccine. MiXCR, run by TCRdb on the RT-PCR reads, gives a single entry per CDR3 protein. The repertoire holds over 750,000 distinct CDR3 sequences, with 20% to 25% as singletons. This sample comprised PBMCs from blood, obtained less than 6 days after vaccination. Source of these receptors: a man aged 45-60 years who received an inactivated influenza vaccine.

At least ten counts were recorded for this clonotype. The chain couples TRBV7-2 to TRBJ2-7, with 7 bases aligning to TRBD1. Germline loops: CDR1 SGHTA, CDR2 FQGNSA. The V and J ends lost 3 bases and 3 bases, in that order; junction bases with no gene match: 2. CDR3 size: 13 residues. The CDR3 region has the DNA TGTGCCAGCAGCTTCGGGACAGTCTACGAGCAGTACTTC. Translated: CASSFGTVYEQYF.

This clonotype has more than one count but fewer than ten. This rearrangement joins TRBV5-1 to TRBJ2-7; D not resolved. CDR3 size: 13 residues. The V gene lost 0 bases and the J gene lost 5 bases, with 9 bases spanning the gap. Germline V CDR1 and CDR2: SGHRS, YFSETQ. The CDR3 here is CASSLEAGNEQYF. The CDR3 nucleotides are TGCGCCAGCAGCTTGGAGGCTGGCAACGAGCAGTACTTC.

The gene calls are TRBV28 and TRBJ2-1; 9 nucleotides agree with TRBD2. CDR3 length equals 20 residues. Looked up from germline, CDR1 is MDHEN and CDR2 is SYDVKM. Trimming took 7 bases from V and 5 from J; bases not matched to a gene: 24. CDR3 bases: TGTGCCAGCACCCTAGGGGCTAGCGGGACCCCTAAATGGTGGCACAATGAGCAGTTCTTC. The encoded protein is CASTLGASGTPKWWHNEQFF.

This clonotype has just a few counts. The chain joins TRBV3-1 to TRBJ1-1, with D unresolved. The CDR3 has 15 amino acids. Germline lookup yields CDR1 LGHDT and CDR2 YNNKEL (reference sequence). V was trimmed by 1 base and J by 11 bases, leaving 20 bases between them. The CDR3 DNA sequence: TGTGCCAGCAGCCAAGCGACATTTCCCCGAATTGTCGCTTTCTTT. As protein: CASSQATFPRIVAFF. The full variable domain, completed using reference TRBV3-1 and TRBJ1-1, is DTAVSQTPKYLVTQMGNDKSIKCEQNLGHDTMYWYKQDSKKFLKIMFSYNNKELIINETVPNRFSPKSPDKAHLNLHINSLELGDSAVYFCASSQATFPRIVAFFGQGTRLTVV.

The V and J genes are TRBV12-3 or TRBV12-4 and TRBJ2-1, with D possibly being TRBD2 (6 bases). V dropped 5 bases and J dropped 0 bases, with 11 bases sitting between them. CDR3 length equals 15 residues. Here the CDR3 DNA reads TGTGCCAGCAGTACGGGGGTCAGCTCCTACAATGAGCAGTTCTTC. This sequence encodes CASSTGVSSYNEQFF.

This chain links TRBV2 with TRBJ2-2; possible D gene TRBD1, 7 bases. The germline V gene encodes CDR1 SNHLY and CDR2 FYNNEI. The CDR3 has 13 residues. V was shortened by 4 bases and J by 7 bases, with 10 bases between the two germline ends. The CDR3 DNA is TGTGCCAGCAGTGCAGGGGGGAACGGGGAGCTGTTTTTT. Residues: CASSAGGNGELFF.

In this sample, this clonotype turned up a few times. The CDR3 loop is CSAPAGGDQPQHF. The CDR3 DNA reads as TGCAGTGCCCCAGCGGGGGGGGATCAGCCCCAGCATTTT. The chain uses TRBV20-1 and TRBJ1-5; D perhaps matches TRBD1 (5 bases). The CDR3 is 13 residues long. Deletions cut 6 bases from V and 5 bases from J, with 14 bases between. Looked up from germline, CDR1 is DFQATT and CDR2 is SNEGSKA (reference sequence).

In its sample, this clonotype was seen a few times. V and J are TRBV10-3 and TRBJ2-1; maybe TRBD2 (5 bases). The length of the CDR3 is 13 residues. Trimming left V 2 bases short and J 3 bases short, with 5 bases between. Germline CDR1 reads ENHRY; CDR2 reads SYGVKD. CDR3 in amino acids: CAISETSYNEQFF. The CDR3 DNA reads as TGTGCCATCAGTGAGACTAGCTACAATGAGCAGTTCTTC.